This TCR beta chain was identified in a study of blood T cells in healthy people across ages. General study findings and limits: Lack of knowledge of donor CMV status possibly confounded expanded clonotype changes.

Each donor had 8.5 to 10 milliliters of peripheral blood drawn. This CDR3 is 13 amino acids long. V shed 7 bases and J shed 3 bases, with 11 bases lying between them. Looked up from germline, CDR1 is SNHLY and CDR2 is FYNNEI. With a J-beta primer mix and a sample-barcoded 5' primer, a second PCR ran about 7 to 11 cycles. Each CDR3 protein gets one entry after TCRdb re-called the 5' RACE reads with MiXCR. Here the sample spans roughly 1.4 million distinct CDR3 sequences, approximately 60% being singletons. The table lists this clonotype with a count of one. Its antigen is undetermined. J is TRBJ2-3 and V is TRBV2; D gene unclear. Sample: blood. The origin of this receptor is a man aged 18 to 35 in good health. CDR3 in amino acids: CASTGNFTDTQYF. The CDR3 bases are TGTGCCAGCACGGGCAATTTTACAGATACGCAGTATTTT. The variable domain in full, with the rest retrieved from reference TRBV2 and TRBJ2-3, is EPEVTQTPSHQVTQMGQEVILRCVPISNHLYFYWYRQILGQKVEFLVSFYNNEISEKSEIFDDQFSVERPDGSNFTLKIRSTKLEDSAMYFCASTGNFTDTQYFGPGTRLTVL.